What follows describes a single T cell receptor beta chain. As yet, its antigen is unknown. Here immunoSEQ multiplex PCR was the method, and the copy in TCRdb shows in-frame clones only, minus some. The table shows over 50,000 clones, with over 70% occurring only once. Trimming shortened V by 4 bases and J by 3 bases, and 12 bases separated the two germline ends. The germline CDR1 and CDR2 sequences are LNHDA and SQIVND (reference sequence). CDR3 length equals 14 residues. The sample belongs to a study of T cell responses to AZD1222 COVID-19 vaccine. General observations from the study: Donors in the cohort were predominantly white British and more often female, and clonal diversity was possibly underestimated. Reports indicate that nearly half of spike-specific TCRs are directed at unmutated variant regions. The breadth and depth of Spike-specific TCRs increased once two AZD1222 doses had been given.

Pooled in the analysis were second doses at about 4 or about 12 weeks. Sample: peripheral blood, taken 28 days after the second AZD1222 dose. This TCR came from an adult who received the AZD1222 COVID-19 vaccine. The chain joins TRBV19 to TRBJ1-2; D possibly corresponds to TRBD1 (5 bases). CDR3 sequence reads: CASSTLGAHYGYTF. The CDR3 bases are TGTGCCAGTAGTACCCTCGGGGCCCACTATGGCTACACCTTC.